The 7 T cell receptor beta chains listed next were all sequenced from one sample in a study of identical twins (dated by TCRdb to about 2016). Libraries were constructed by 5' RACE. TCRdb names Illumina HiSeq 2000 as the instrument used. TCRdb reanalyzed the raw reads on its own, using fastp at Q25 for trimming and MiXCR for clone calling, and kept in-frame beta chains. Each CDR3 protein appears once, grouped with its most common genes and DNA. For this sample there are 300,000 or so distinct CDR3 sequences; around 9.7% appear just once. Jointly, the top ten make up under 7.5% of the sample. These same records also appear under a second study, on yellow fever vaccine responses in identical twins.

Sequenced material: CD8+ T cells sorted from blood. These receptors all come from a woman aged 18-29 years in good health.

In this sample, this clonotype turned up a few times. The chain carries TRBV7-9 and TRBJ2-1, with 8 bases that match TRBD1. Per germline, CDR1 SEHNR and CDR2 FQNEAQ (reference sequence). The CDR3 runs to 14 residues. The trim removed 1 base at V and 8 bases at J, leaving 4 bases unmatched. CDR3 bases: TGTGCCAGCAGCTTAGGGACAGGGCTCTATGAGCAGTTCTTC. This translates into CASSLGTGLYEQFF.

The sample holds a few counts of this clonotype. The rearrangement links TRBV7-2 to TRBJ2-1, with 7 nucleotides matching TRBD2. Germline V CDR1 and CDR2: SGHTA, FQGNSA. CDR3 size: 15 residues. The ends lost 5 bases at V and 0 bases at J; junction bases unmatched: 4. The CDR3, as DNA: TGTGCCAGCAGCATTAGCGGGTCCTCCTACAATGAGCAGTTCTTC. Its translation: CASSISGSSYNEQFF.

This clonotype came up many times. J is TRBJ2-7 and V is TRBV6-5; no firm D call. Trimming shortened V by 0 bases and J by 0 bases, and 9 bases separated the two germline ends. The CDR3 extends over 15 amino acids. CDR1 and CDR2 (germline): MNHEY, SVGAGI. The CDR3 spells CASSYSPDSSYEQYF. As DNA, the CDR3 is TGTGCCAGCAGTTACTCCCCGGATAGCTCCTACGAGCAGTACTTC.

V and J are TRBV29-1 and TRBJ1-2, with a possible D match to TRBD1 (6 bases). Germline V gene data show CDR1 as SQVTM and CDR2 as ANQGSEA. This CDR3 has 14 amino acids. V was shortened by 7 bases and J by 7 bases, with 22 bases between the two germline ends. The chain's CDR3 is CSGSDGEGEFGYTF. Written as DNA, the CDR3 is TGCAGCGGATCGGACGGGGAGGGGGAGTTTGGCTACACCTTC. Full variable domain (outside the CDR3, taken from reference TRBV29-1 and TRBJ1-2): SAVISQKPSRDICQRGTSLTIQCQVDSQVTMMFWYRQQPGQSLTLIATANQGSEATYESGFVIDKFPISRPNLTFSTLTVSNMSPEDSSIYLCSGSDGEGEFGYTFGSGTRLTVV.

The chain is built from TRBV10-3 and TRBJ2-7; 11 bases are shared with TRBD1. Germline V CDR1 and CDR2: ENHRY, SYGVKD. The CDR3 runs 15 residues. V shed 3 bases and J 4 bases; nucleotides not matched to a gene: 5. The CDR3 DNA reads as TGTGCCATCAGTGACCCGGGACAGGGGGGGTACGAGCAGTACTTC. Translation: CAISDPGQGGYEQYF.

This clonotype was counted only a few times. CDR3 nucleotide sequence: TGTGCCAGCAGTCCTCCTAGCGGGAGGGCCGGTGGGGCCTACAATGAGCAGTTCTTC. It is translated as CASSPPSGRAGGAYNEQFF. The chain combines TRBV27 with TRBJ2-1; TRBD2 agrees at 12 bases. The length of the CDR3 is 19 residues. In germline, CDR1 is MNHEY, CDR2 SMNVEV (reference sequence). The trim removed 5 bases at V and 2 bases at J, leaving 13 bases unmatched.

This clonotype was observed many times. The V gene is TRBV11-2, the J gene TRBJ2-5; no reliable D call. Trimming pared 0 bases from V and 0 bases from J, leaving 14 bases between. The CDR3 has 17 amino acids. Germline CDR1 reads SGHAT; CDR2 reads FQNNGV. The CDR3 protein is CASSLDPRSEYQETQYF. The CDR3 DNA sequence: TGTGCCAGCAGCTTAGACCCACGGTCAGAGTACCAAGAGACCCAGTACTTC.